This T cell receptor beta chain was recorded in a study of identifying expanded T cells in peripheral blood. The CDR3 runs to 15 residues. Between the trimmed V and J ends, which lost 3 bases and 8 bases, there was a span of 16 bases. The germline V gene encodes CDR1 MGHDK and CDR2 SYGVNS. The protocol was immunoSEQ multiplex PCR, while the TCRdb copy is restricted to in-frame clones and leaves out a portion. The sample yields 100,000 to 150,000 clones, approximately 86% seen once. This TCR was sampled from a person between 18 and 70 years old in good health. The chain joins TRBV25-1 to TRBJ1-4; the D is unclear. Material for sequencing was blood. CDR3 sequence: CASSDAPGLYEKLFF. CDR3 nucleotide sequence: TGTGCCAGCAGTGATGCCCCGGGGTTATACGAAAAACTGTTTTTT.